These T cell receptor beta chains were read from a single sample in a study of human T cells and chemical hapten exposure. TCRdb processed the 5' RACE reads anew with MiXCR; each CDR3 protein has one entry. The table records some 150,000 distinct CDR3 sequences, 3.5% to 5% of them present only once. The receptor set was obtained from a female donor in good health. The CDR3 runs from the conserved cysteine through the conserved F or W. D genes are given only for firm matches. Size is stated for part of the rows, as once, few or many counts, or as a class when the clone is expanded.

J gene	D gene	V gene	clone size	CDR3 protein	CDR3 DNA
TRBJ1-4	TRBD1	TRBV5-1	many	CASSWDTQGRNEKLFF	TGCGCCAGCAGCTGGGACACACAGGGGAGGAATGAAAAACTGTTTTTT
TRBJ2-7	-	TRBV12-3/TRBV12-4	many	CASSSSRVYEQYF	TGTGCCAGCAGTTCCTCTAGAGTCTACGAGCAGTACTTC
TRBJ2-3	-	TRBV28	many	CASSLMLASAGSTDTQYF	TGTGCCAGCAGCCTAATGCTGGCCAGCGCCGGAAGCACAGATACGCAGTATTTT
TRBJ2-5	-	TRBV5-1	-	CASSFARETQYF	TGCGCCAGCAGCTTTGCCCGAGAGACCCAGTACTTC
TRBJ2-3	-	TRBV28	many	CASTNRYRGRADTQYF	TGTGCCAGCACCAATCGATATAGGGGCAGGGCAGATACGCAGTATTTT
TRBJ2-7	-	TRBV7-9	many	CASSYGGFAHEQYF	TGTGCCAGCAGCTACGGCGGCTTCGCCCACGAGCAGTACTTC
TRBJ2-1	TRBD1	TRBV7-9	many	CASSLAQSGQGFDEQFF	TGTGCCAGCAGCTTAGCCCAGAGTGGACAGGGATTCGATGAGCAGTTCTTC
TRBJ2-3	TRBD2	TRBV7-2	many	CASSFPSGGGSDTQYF	TGTGCCAGCAGCTTCCCTAGCGGGGGCGGGTCAGATACGCAGTATTTT
TRBJ2-3	-	TRBV24-1	many	CATSDLRGGGTDTQYF	TGTGCCACCAGTGATTTGAGAGGAGGGGGCACAGATACGCAGTATTTT
TRBJ1-2	-	TRBV10-3	-	CAISESRGYTF	TGTGCCATCAGTGAGTCGCGTGGCTACACCTTC
TRBJ1-2	TRBD1	TRBV20-1	many	CSARQGWEGYTF	TGCAGTGCTCGACAGGGGTGGGAAGGCTACACCTTC
TRBJ1-3	TRBD1	TRBV12-3/TRBV12-4	many	CAGNRGPGNTIYF	TGTGCCGGCAACAGGGGACCTGGAAACACCATATATTTT
TRBJ2-7	TRBD2	TRBV20-1	many	CSARGGTSDYEQYF	TGCAGTGCTAGAGGGGGGACTAGCGACTACGAGCAGTACTTC
TRBJ2-1	TRBD1	TRBV18	-	CASSPDRALNEQFF	TGTGCCAGCTCACCGGACAGGGCACTCAATGAGCAGTTCTTC
TRBJ2-6	TRBD1	TRBV5-1	few	CASTLQYGDRGLSSGANVLTF	TGCGCCAGCACCCTTCAATATGGGGACAGGGGGCTATCCTCTGGGGCCAACGTCCTGACTTTC
TRBJ2-3	-	TRBV5-1	-	CASSLEPLGTGYF	TGCGCCAGCAGCTTGGAGCCCCTCGGGACGGGATATTTT
TRBJ1-2	-	TRBV11-1	once	CANSLDRKNPFVSGYGYTF	TGTGCCAACAGCTTAGACCGTAAGAACCCGTTCGTGAGTGGCTATGGCTACACCTTC
TRBJ2-7	-	TRBV7-9	many	CASSLVSPYEQYF	TGTGCCAGCAGCTTAGTCAGTCCCTACGAGCAGTACTTC
TRBJ2-2	TRBD1	TRBV6-6	many	CASSYSRTGGSGELFF	TGTGCCAGCAGTTACTCCCGGACAGGGGGGTCCGGGGAGCTGTTTTTT
TRBJ2-3	-	TRBV20-1	many	CSARKAGRTDTQYF	TGCAGTGCTAGAAAGGCGGGGCGCACAGATACGCAGTATTTT
TRBJ1-4	-	TRBV29-1	many	CSVEPSLGELFF	TGCAGCGTTGAGCCCTCCCTTGGGGAACTGTTTTTT
TRBJ1-2	-	TRBV4-1	many	CASSQEIRASYTF	TGCGCCAGCAGCCAAGAGATCAGGGCGAGCTACACCTTC
TRBJ2-7	TRBD1	TRBV4-1	few	CASRRQIGTENYEQYF	TGCGCCAGCAGGAGACAAATCGGGACAGAAAACTACGAGCAGTACTTC
TRBJ2-1	TRBD2	TRBV7-6	many	CASSQAPSGELYNEQFF	TGTGCCAGCAGCCAAGCTCCTAGCGGGGAACTCTACAATGAGCAGTTCTTC
TRBJ2-1	TRBD1	TRBV3-1	many	CASSQLTGTGNEQFF	TGTGCCAGCAGCCAATTGACAGGGACGGGAAATGAGCAGTTCTTC
TRBJ2-2	-	TRBV5-4	few	CASGTGQDTGELFF	TGTGCCAGCGGAACAGGGCAAGACACCGGGGAGCTGTTTTTT
TRBJ2-3	-	TRBV9	many	CASSVEDSHTQYF	TGTGCCAGCAGCGTTGAAGACTCCCATACGCAGTATTTT
TRBJ1-6	-	TRBV6-5	many	CASKQGRSPLHF	TGTGCCAGCAAGCAGGGGCGGTCACCCCTCCACTTT
TRBJ1-1	-	TRBV2	many	CASSREVGRLNTEAFF	TGTGCCAGCAGCCGAGAGGTGGGCAGGTTGAACACTGAAGCTTTCTTT
TRBJ2-3	TRBD2	TRBV4-1	many	CASSHVGLAGGPTSTDTQYF	TGCGCCAGCAGCCACGTCGGACTAGCGGGGGGTCCTACTAGCACAGATACGCAGTATTTT
TRBJ1-1	-	TRBV19	-	CASSREQGQTEAFF	TGTGCCAGTAGTCGGGAGCAGGGGCAAACTGAAGCTTTCTTT
TRBJ2-7	-	TRBV20-1	many	CSATPGPFFEQYF	TGCAGTGCCACCCCGGGACCGTTTTTCGAGCAGTACTTC
TRBJ2-7	-	TRBV4-2	many	CASSQAQDSNLYEQYF	TGTGCCAGCAGCCAGGCGCAGGACAGCAACCTCTACGAGCAGTACTTC
TRBJ1-5	-	TRBV19	many	CASSIDGGQPQHF	TGTGCCAGTAGTATAGATGGTGGGCAGCCCCAGCATTTT
TRBJ1-1	TRBD1	TRBV20-1	many	CSARDGDRVNTEAFF	TGCAGTGCTAGAGATGGGGACAGGGTCAACACTGAAGCTTTCTTT
TRBJ2-3	-	TRBV5-6	-	CASSCRDTQYF	TGTGCCAGCAGCTGCAGAGATACGCAGTATTTT
TRBJ1-5	-	TRBV7-2	many	CASSLQASYNQPQHF	TGTGCCAGCAGCTTACAGGCCAGCTACAATCAGCCCCAGCATTTT
TRBJ1-2	-	TRBV5-6	many	CASSGGKGSRRYGYTF	TGTGCCAGCAGCGGGGGAAAGGGGTCACGGAGATATGGCTACACCTTC
TRBJ2-7	-	TRBV6-6	many	CASSRDRPYEQYF	TGTGCCAGCAGCAGAGACAGACCCTACGAGCAGTACTTC
TRBJ2-1	-	TRBV18	few	CASSRSVGTVF	TGTGCCAGCTCACGTAGCGTGGGCACTGTCTTC
TRBJ2-5	-	TRBV9	many	CASSPTLWVQETQYF	TGTGCCAGCAGCCCAACCCTCTGGGTACAGGAGACCCAGTACTTC
TRBJ1-1	TRBD1	TRBV7-9	-	CASSNRGLTEAFF	TGTGCCAGCAGCAACAGGGGGCTCACTGAAGCTTTCTTT
TRBJ2-7	-	TRBV3-1	many	CASSRSYEQYF	TGTGCCAGCAGCCGGTCCTACGAGCAGTACTTC
TRBJ2-2	-	TRBV7-8	many	CASSFLPGPRGRGSTGELFF	TGTGCCAGCAGCTTTCTACCGGGACCCCGGGGAAGGGGAAGCACCGGGGAGCTGTTTTTT
TRBJ2-3	-	TRBV4-3	-	CASSQGTHTDTQYF	TGCGCCAGCAGCCAAGGGACTCACACAGATACGCAGTATTTT
TRBJ2-4	-	TRBV7-2	few	CASSSLGLAKNIQYF	TGTGCCAGCAGCAGCTTGGGCTTAGCCAAAAACATTCAGTACTTC
TRBJ1-4	-	TRBV5-1	-	CASSLGLINEKLFF	TGCGCCAGCAGCTTGGGGCTGATTAATGAAAAACTGTTTTTT
TRBJ2-7	TRBD1	TRBV3-1	many	CASSQRVPGTVRGEQYF	TGTGCCAGCAGCCAAAGGGTCCCCGGGACAGTTAGGGGCGAGCAGTACTTC
TRBJ1-4	TRBD1	TRBV5-1	many	CASSLAGTGTEKLFF	TGCGCCAGCAGCTTGGCCGGGACAGGGACTGAAAAACTGTTTTTT
TRBJ1-1	-	TRBV28	many	CASYSEDLNTEAFF	TGTGCCAGCTATTCAGAGGACCTGAACACTGAAGCTTTCTTT
TRBJ2-7	-	TRBV11-1	many	CASSPRVYEQYF	TGTGCCAGCAGCCCCAGGGTCTACGAGCAGTACTTC
TRBJ1-5	-	TRBV15	many	CATSRAGLKQPQHF	TGTGCCACCAGCAGAGCAGGGTTGAAGCAGCCCCAGCATTTT
TRBJ2-3	TRBD1	TRBV7-9	few	CASSLQTGDTQYF	TGTGCCAGCAGCTTACAGACAGGGGATACGCAGTATTTT
TRBJ1-5	-	TRBV3-1	many	CASSPKRPASNQPQHF	TGTGCCAGCAGCCCCAAGCGTCCAGCATCCAATCAGCCCCAGCATTTT
TRBJ2-2	-	TRBV5-1	many	CASNPTGPQGTGELFF	TGCGCCAGCAACCCTACCGGGCCACAGGGCACCGGGGAGCTGTTTTTT
TRBJ2-7	-	TRBV12-3/TRBV12-4	many	CASSFGTTYEQYF	TGTGCCAGCAGTTTTGGGACAACCTACGAGCAGTACTTC
TRBJ2-5	-	TRBV7-9	many	CASSKTYSGGSSGTQYF	TGTGCCAGCAGCAAAACGTACTCAGGGGGGTCTTCGGGGACCCAGTACTTC
TRBJ1-5	-	TRBV4-1	many	CASSQGQLSNQPQHF	TGCGCCAGCAGCCAAGGGCAACTTAGCAATCAGCCCCAGCATTTT
TRBJ2-6	-	TRBV11-1	many	CASSLQAGPGSGANVLTF	TGTGCCAGCAGCTTACAGGCAGGTCCAGGCTCTGGGGCCAACGTCCTGACTTTC
TRBJ2-5	TRBD2	TRBV7-3	many	CASSLTPAASGLQETQYF	TGTGCCAGCAGCTTAACCCCGGCCGCTAGCGGGCTACAAGAGACCCAGTACTTC